The clone carrying this T cell receptor beta chain was counted a few times. This sample was taken from a study of T-cell reconstitution after alpha-beta-depleted transplantation in children. The CDR3 loop spans 15 amino acids. J lost 0 bases, V lost 0 bases, and 2 bases had no gene match. The germline gives CDR1 KGHSH, CDR2 LQKENI. A TCRbeta library incorporating unique molecular identifiers was prepared. TCRdb independently ran MiXCR on the PCR reads; one entry per CDR3 protein. The data contain over 300,000 distinct CDR3 sequences, about a tenth of them singletons. Sequencing was performed on PBMCs from the stem cell graft donor, taken from the stem cell graft. The source is a human donor who donated a stem cell graft to a child with acute lymphoblastic leukemia. V gene TRBV18 combines with J gene TRBJ2-7, with TRBD2 matching over 7 bases. The CDR3 DNA is TGTGCCAGCTCACCACCGGGGACTATCTCCTACGAGCAGTACTTC. This codes for CASSPPGTISYEQYF.